The 27 T cell receptor beta chains below were found in one sample sequenced in a study of OX40 agonist ivuxolimab in advanced cancers. Receptor amplification or capture employed the immunoSEQ multiplex PCR assay. TCRdb obtained this table from immuneACCESS and retained in-frame rearrangements with V and J assigned. These tables miss some clones; where compared with another copy, unresolved V genes account for less than half of the shortfall, and the remainder is unexplained. The sample includes tens of thousands of clones, with over 75% observed a single time. The leading ten clones occupy roughly 1.5% of the sample. Sequencing was performed on CD4+ or CD8+ T cells sorted from blood, taken in a trial of the OX40 agonist ivuxolimab. These receptors were taken from an adult with an advanced solid tumor such as melanoma, head and neck, liver or kidney cancer.

The chain is built from TRBV18 and TRBJ2-2, with a possible D match to TRBD2 (6 bases). In germline, CDR1 is KGHSH, CDR2 LQKENI. The CDR3 spans 15 residues. Trimming took off 0 bases at V and 2 bases at J, with 7 bases between the two ends. CDR3 protein: CASSPPAGNTGELFF. CDR3 sequence (DNA): TGTGCCAGCTCACCACCGGCGGGAAACACCGGGGAGCTGTTTTTT.

This chain uses TRBV7-2 with TRBJ2-7; 7 bases are a match to TRBD1. The CDR3 totals 16 residues. Per germline, CDR1 SGHTA and CDR2 FQGNSA. Trimming cost V 2 bases and J 4 bases; bases outside gene matches: 11. CDR3 sequence reads: CASSLKGSGQMYEQYF. The CDR3 DNA reads TGTGCCAGCAGCTTAAAGGGCTCGGGACAGATGTACGAGCAGTACTTC. The entire variable domain, with the rest obtained from reference TRBV7-2 and TRBJ2-7, is as follows: GAGVSQSPSNKVTEKGKDVELRCDPISGHTALYWYRQSLGQGLEFLIYFQGNSAPDKSGLPSDRFSAERTGGSVSTLTIQRTQQEDSAVYLCASSLKGSGQMYEQYFGPGTRLTVT.

This chain connects TRBV2 to TRBJ1-6; 7 nucleotides align to TRBD1. This CDR3 contains 14 residues. The germline V gene has CDR1 SNHLY and CDR2 FYNNEI. Unmatched junction bases numbered 6, after V lost 6 bases and J lost 7 bases. The DNA for the CDR3 is TGTGCCAGCAGCGATGAGACAGGGAATTCACCCCTCCACTTT. Its protein product is CASSDETGNSPLHF.

Concerning this clone itself: Germline is not matched at one junction end, which may reflect a read error. J is TRBJ1-6 and V is TRBV2, with unresolved D. CDR3 length: 15 amino acids. From germline, CDR1 is SNHLY and CDR2 FYNNEI. CDR3 sequence reads: CASSETDSNNSPLHF. CDR3 DNA: TGTGCCAGCAGTGAAACAGACTCCAATAATTCACCCCTCCACTTT.

The chain couples TRBV27 to TRBJ2-3; possible D gene TRBD1, 6 bases. The CDR3 is made up of 17 amino acids. Trimming pared 1 base from V and 0 bases from J, leaving 14 bases between. CDR1 and CDR2 from the germline V gene are MNHEY and SMNVEV (reference sequence). Here the CDR3 DNA reads TGTGCCAGCAGTTTATTCATCGCAGGGGCCAGCACAGATACGCAGTATTTT. Translating it yields CASSLFIAGASTDTQYF.

This rearrangement joins TRBV19 to TRBJ1-1, with D perhaps TRBD1 (6 bases). Germline lookup yields CDR1 LNHDA and CDR2 SQIVND (reference sequence). V lost 7 bases to trimming and J lost 0 bases, with 15 bases between them. This CDR3 has 15 amino acids. The CDR3 reads CASKRPTGVNTEAFF. CDR3 in DNA: TGTGCCAGTAAGCGCCCGACAGGAGTGAACACTGAAGCTTTCTTT.

The gene calls are TRBV15 and TRBJ2-7; D remains unclear. The V and J ends lost 0 bases and 6 bases respectively, with 9 bases between them. Per germline, CDR1 LNHNV and CDR2 YYDKDF (reference sequence). The CDR3 is 13 residues long. Here the CDR3 reads CATSRDQGAEQYF. CDR3 coding DNA: TGTGCCACCAGCAGAGATCAAGGTGCCGAGCAGTACTTC.

This chain joins TRBV7-6 and TRBJ1-1; D is unclear. The V end was cut by 4 bases, the J end by 10 bases, with 13 bases between. The CDR3 runs 12 residues. Germline V gives CDR1 SGHVS, CDR2 FNYEAQ. CDR3 residues: CASSYGEGRAFF. The CDR3 DNA sequence: TGTGCCAGCAGCTACGGCGAGGGCCGAGCTTTCTTT.

CDR3 amino acids: CASSLDLNTEAFF. The CDR3 region has the DNA TGTGCCAGCAGCTTGGATCTGAACACTGAAGCTTTCTTT. V usage is TRBV7-3 and J usage is TRBJ1-1; D is unclear. The CDR3 has 13 amino acids. Germline CDR1 is SGHTA and CDR2 is FQGTGA. The V end lost 3 bases, the J end lost 0 bases, and 5 bases lay between the germline ends.

This rearrangement joins TRBV19 to TRBJ1-4; D ambiguous. The CDR3 loop spans 15 amino acids. The germline V gene encodes CDR1 LNHDA and CDR2 SQIVND (reference sequence). V lost 6 bases and J 0 bases, leaving 11 bases between the germline ends. The CDR3 here is CASSGQAATNEKLFF. DNA of the CDR3: TGTGCCAGTAGCGGTCAGGCCGCAACTAATGAAAAACTGTTTTTT.

In this sample, this clone turned up once. This sequence joins TRBV2 and TRBJ2-6; D ambiguous. V was shortened by 6 bases and J by 8 bases, with 17 bases between the two germline ends. Looked up from germline, CDR1 is SNHLY and CDR2 is FYNNEI. The CDR3 is made up of 15 amino acids. The CDR3 coding sequence is TGTGCCAGCAGGTACGACCACTCCAGGACCAACGTCCTGACTTTC. This codes for CASRYDHSRTNVLTF.

The chain is built from TRBV11-2 and TRBJ2-7; 10 bases align to TRBD2. Germline V gives CDR1 SGHAT, CDR2 FQNNGV. The junction had 12 bases not matched to a gene; V was cut back by 5 bases and J by 11 bases. This CDR3 is built from 14 residues. CDR3 residues: CASSQEAGGKAEYF. The CDR3 bases are TGTGCCAGCAGCCAGGAAGCGGGGGGGAAGGCGGAGTACTTC.

V and J are TRBV7-2 and TRBJ2-5, with D perhaps matching TRBD2 (5 bases). The V gene lost 1 base and the J gene lost 4 bases, with 16 bases spanning the gap. The CDR3 has 16 amino acids. Germline assignment: CDR1 SGHTA and CDR2 FQGNSA. For the CDR3, the DNA is TGTGCCAGCAGCTTAGACGCGGGCGAGAAGGCAGAGACCCAGTACTTC. This sequence encodes CASSLDAGEKAETQYF.

The genes are TRBV18 and TRBJ1-4; TRBD1 agrees at 9 bases. V lost 6 bases, J lost 3 bases, and 5 bases stayed unmatched. The CDR3 is 15 amino acids. Germline V gene sequence: CDR1 KGHSH, CDR2 LQKENI. The CDR3 region is CASSLQGAANEKLFF. The CDR3 coding sequence is TGTGCCAGCTCGCTACAGGGGGCTGCTAATGAAAAACTGTTTTTT.

J is TRBJ1-2 and V is TRBV5-8; D is possibly TRBD1 (5 bases). The ends were cut back, 4 bases at V and 4 bases at J, with 14 bases in the middle. Per the germline V gene, CDR1 is SGHTS and CDR2 is YDEGEE. This CDR3 has 14 residues. This CDR3 reads CASSPGGFTYGYTF. In DNA, the CDR3 is TGTGCCAGCAGCCCCGGGGGGTTTACCTATGGCTACACCTTC.

The V gene is TRBV5-8, the J gene TRBJ1-6; D is undetermined. Trimming shortened V by 2 bases and J by 10 bases, and 7 bases separated the two germline ends. Looked up from germline, CDR1 is SGHTS and CDR2 is YDEGEE. This CDR3 is 12 amino acids long. The CDR3 DNA reads TGTGCCAGCAGCTTTTTGGGCTCACCCCTCCACTTT. Its translation is CASSFLGSPLHF.

This clone is a singleton in its sample. The chain combines TRBV11-2 with TRBJ2-5; 12 bases are a match to TRBD2. The V gene end was trimmed by 6 bases and the J gene end by 5 bases; junction bases not matched to a gene: 10. This CDR3 comprises 16 residues. Germline CDR1 SGHAT, CDR2 FQNNGV. The CDR3 is CASSFRLAGVGETQYF. The CDR3 coding sequence is TGTGCCAGCAGTTTCAGACTAGCGGGGGTTGGGGAGACCCAGTACTTC.

This rearrangement joins TRBV30 to TRBJ1-6; D is perhaps TRBD1 (5 bases). Germline V CDR1 and CDR2: GTSNPN, SVGIG (reference sequence). V was shortened by 4 bases and J by 7 bases, with 14 bases between the two germline ends. The CDR3 runs 14 residues. As DNA, the CDR3 is TGTGCCTGGAACGGTCTACACAGGAATTCACCCCTCCACTTT. This translates into CAWNGLHRNSPLHF.

This chain uses TRBV7-9 with TRBJ1-1; TRBD1 aligns across 7 bases. CDR1 is SEHNR, CDR2 FQNEAQ, per germline (reference sequence). The V gene end was trimmed by 5 bases and the J gene end by 4 bases; junction bases not matched to a gene: 7. CDR3 length equals 14 residues. The CDR3: CASSAQGVSTEAFF. In DNA form, the CDR3 reads TGTGCCAGCAGCGCGCAGGGGGTAAGCACTGAAGCTTTCTTT.

This chain links TRBV9 with TRBJ1-2, with D unclear. This CDR3 is built from 12 residues. Germline V lookup: CDR1 SGDLS, CDR2 YYNGEE. V lost 6 bases, J lost 5 bases, and 11 bases lay in between. CDR3 DNA sequence: TGTGCCAGCAACCGCTTAGGGTATGGCTACACCTTC. The encoded protein is CASNRLGYGYTF.

This clone was recorded a few times. The chain has TRBV28 and TRBJ1-5; TRBD1 matches 8 bases. Germline V lookup: CDR1 MDHEN, CDR2 SYDVKM. This CDR3 region has 18 residues. The junction had 18 bases not matched to a gene; V was cut back by 4 bases and J by 7 bases. The CDR3 bases are TGTGCCAGCAGTTCAACGCTATACAGGGGGGGCCGAATGCAGCCCCAGCATTTT. As protein: CASSSTLYRGGRMQPQHF.

There are a few counts of this clone. The chain is built from TRBV21-1 and TRBJ2-7; the D call TRBD1 from the table was never checked on the DNA. TRBV21-1 is a listed pseudogene. This CDR3 is built from 15 residues. The CDR3 protein is CASSSEDNPSYEQYF. The CDR3 DNA is TGTGCCAGCAGCAGTGAGGACAATCCATCCTACGAGCAGTACTTC.

This clone was picked up a small number of times. V gene TRBV6-1 combines with J gene TRBJ1-4, with 7 bases that match TRBD1. Trimming took 5 bases from V and 1 from J; bases not matched to a gene: 4. The CDR3 consists of 15 residues. CDR1 MNHNS and CDR2 SASEGT come from the germline V gene. CDR3 nucleotides: TGTGCCAGCAGTTTTTACAGGGGAACTAATGAAAAACTGTTTTTT. Translation: CASSFYRGTNEKLFF.

This chain links TRBV5-1 with TRBJ2-3; 10 nucleotides align to TRBD2. The CDR3 has 16 residues. CDR1 is SGHRS and CDR2 is YFSETQ in the germline V gene. Trimming cost V 6 bases and J 0 bases; bases outside gene matches: 7. The CDR3 spells CASTSSGGPSTDTQYF. CDR3 nucleotide sequence: TGCGCCAGCACCTCTAGCGGGGGCCCCAGCACAGATACGCAGTATTTT.

The V and J genes are TRBV7-9 and TRBJ1-2, with 8 bases identical to TRBD1. This CDR3 has 13 amino acids. After removal of 5 bases from V and 7 bases from J, the junction contained 6 bases not matched to a gene. Per germline, CDR1 SEHNR and CDR2 FQNEAQ (reference sequence). CDR3 in DNA: TGTGCCAGCAGCGATTCAGGGGGCTCTGGCTACACCTTC. Translation gives CASSDSGGSGYTF.

V is TRBV9 and J is TRBJ2-3; the D is unclear. Per the germline V gene, CDR1 is SGDLS and CDR2 is YYNGEE. V was shortened by 4 bases and J by 4 bases, with 19 bases between the two germline ends. The CDR3 extends over 16 amino acids. This chain's CDR3 is CASSPVAHYKPDTQYF. CDR3 sequence (DNA): TGTGCCAGCAGCCCCGTAGCCCATTATAAACCAGATACGCAGTATTTT.

The rearrangement joins TRBV11-2 to TRBJ2-7; D is possibly TRBD2 (6 bases). Per the germline V gene, CDR1 is SGHAT and CDR2 is FQNNGV. The V end was cut by 0 bases, the J end by 1 base, with 16 bases between. The CDR3 is 17 residues long. CDR3 region: CASSLERWRGGSYEQYF. CDR3 nucleotides: TGTGCCAGCAGCTTAGAAAGATGGAGGGGCGGATCCTACGAGCAGTACTTC.